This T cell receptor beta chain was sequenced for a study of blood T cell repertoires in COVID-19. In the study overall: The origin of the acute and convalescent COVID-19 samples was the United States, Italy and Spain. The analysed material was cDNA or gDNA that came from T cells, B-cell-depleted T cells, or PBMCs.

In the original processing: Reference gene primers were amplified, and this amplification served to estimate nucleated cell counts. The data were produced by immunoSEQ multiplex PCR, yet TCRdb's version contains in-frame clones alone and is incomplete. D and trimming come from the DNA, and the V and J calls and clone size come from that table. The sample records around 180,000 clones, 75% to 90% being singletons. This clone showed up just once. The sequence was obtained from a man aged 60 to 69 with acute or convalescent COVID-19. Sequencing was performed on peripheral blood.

CDR3 nucleotide sequence: TGTGCCAGCATAACGGGGGGCGTGAAGGGGAACACTGAAGCTTTCTTT. Protein: CASITGGVKGNTEAFF. V and J are TRBV28 and TRBJ1-1; tentatively, D is TRBD1 (6 bases). The CDR3 is 16 residues long. Germline V gives CDR1 MDHEN, CDR2 SYDVKM. V was cut by 7 bases and J by 1 base, with 19 bases left in between.